This T cell receptor beta chain was retrieved from a study of blood T cell repertoires in COVID-19 (TCRdb year 2020). Regarding the complete study: The collaborator samples originated in the United States, Italy and Spain and spanned the acute and convalescent phases of COVID-19. The prospective study material was composed of cDNA or gDNA derived from T cells, B-cell-depleted T cells, or PBMCs. The dataset comprised deeply sampled blood TCRbeta repertoires from subjects exposed to, actively infected with, or recovered from COVID-19. A freely available public database, intended as a resource for researchers studying the immune response to SARS-CoV-2, is where the repertoires were released. The samples were drawn from two sources: the first 160 participants of the ongoing ImmuneRACE study, and 950 to 1,500 subjects contributed by 6 global collaborators. A de-identified subject ID, COVID-19 status, age in years and sex were almost always included in the sample metadata. Where available, HLA class I and class II types were obtained from metadata supplied by the sample provider rather than from assay-based typing.

Each collaborating institution followed its own protocols to collect whole blood in K2EDTA tubes. For TCRbeta analysis, collaborator samples were shipped as frozen whole blood, as isolated PBMCs, or as DNA extracted from either sample type. At the junction V is shortened by 3 bases and J by 5 bases; bases outside the gene matches: 11. CDR1 LGHNA and CDR2 YSLEER were looked up in the germline V gene. The CDR3 runs 17 residues from the cysteine to the phenylalanine. Only the CDR3 region is kept as DNA, spanning 51 bases read in frame from base 1. Paper-wide results and their limitations: The amount of clinical and demographic metadata varied by source and participant and was provided uncurated.

A note on this clone: Its specific antigen is unknown. Qualities for individual bases were not recorded, and no much larger clone is one base off.

TCRbeta CDR3 regions were amplified from genomic DNA using the immunoSEQ Assay, a bias-controlled multiplex PCR. The authors processed their data as follows. The number of nucleated cells in each sample was estimated from the amplification of reference gene primers within the assay. Sequence reads were collapsed and filtered to measure the absolute abundance of every unique TCRbeta CDR3 rearrangement. For each sample, productive Simpson clonality was calculated as the square root of Simpson's diversity index across productive rearrangements. TCRdb limited this immuneACCESS table to in-frame rearrangements with V and J called. A share of clones is missing; checked studies link under half to unresolved V genes, and the rest is unexplained. The V and J calls and the clone size are those of that table, but D and trimming were determined from the DNA. For this sample there are around 80,000 clones; roughly 80% appear just once. The leading ten clones occupy around 4.8% of the sample.

Input material: peripheral blood. This receptor was obtained from a woman older than 75 with active or convalescent COVID-19. The chain couples TRBV4-3 to TRBJ2-2; TRBD1 aligns with 8 central bases. The CDR3: CASSQSPGTGKTGELFF. The nucleotide sequence reads as follows: TGCGCCAGCAGCCAGTCCCCCGGGACAGGAAAAACCGGGGAGCTGTTTTTT.